This TCR beta chain was captured in a study of T cells in Graves' hyperthyroidism and ophthalmopathy (dated by TCRdb to about 2019). For context, the study as a whole: Peripheral blood samples were taken at initial diagnosis, before any treatment was given. To identify distinguishing TCR V-J signatures, a discovery cohort of roughly 100 patients was used, comprising fewer than 45 with Graves' ophthalmopathy and under 60 with stable Graves' hyperthyroidism. Prospective prediction of ophthalmopathy was tested in an independent validation cohort of about 19 hyperthyroidism patients and around 16 patients who later progressed to ophthalmopathy. For training and testing, the roughly 93 patients in the discovery cohort were randomly divided in a 7:3 ratio. In addition, the study compared T-cell repertoires in thyroid tissue and in blood from roughly 6 Graves' hyperthyroidism patients. Following sampling, methimazole starting at 30 mg daily was given to hyperthyroidism patients, and high-dose intravenous methylprednisolone was given to ophthalmopathy patients. According to the paper, TCR Vbeta CDR3 sequencing was carried out on over 130 peripheral blood samples, which came from under 50 ophthalmopathy, 80 or so hyperthyroidism and approximately 17 progressor patients.

This clonotype was seen at least ten times. There is no known antigen for this receptor. No clone much larger than this one lies a single base away; base qualities are absent. The TCR beta CDR3 regions were amplified from the RNA transcripts. The TCR CDR3 was subjected to a first round of RT-PCR using the HTBI primer set and the Qiagen OneStep RT-PCR kit. Libraries were constructed in a second round of multiplex PCR, after which size selection and purification were performed. Libraries were sequenced paired-end with 100 bp reads on an Illumina HiSeq2000. Per the source publication's procedure: SOAPnuke was used to process the raw data, with reads discarded if the reads contained adapters or uncalled bases, had a mean Phred below 15, or lacked an exact constant-primer or identifier match. COPE v1.2.5 was used to merge high-quality paired reads, and clonotypes were defined as unique nucleotide sequences. MiTCR v1.1 was used to align clonotypes to the IMGT TRBV, TRBD and TRBJ reference segments. Only V-J combinations with frequency above 0.0001, covering about 99% of repertoires, were analysed. A TCS score was defined as the ratio of F50 (clonal expansion) to E x V (chaos), with BLOSUM62-based TCRdist applied between CDR3 peptides within each V-J. Welch's t-statistics and random forest reduced 514 V-J features to about 12, which were used in a naive Bayes classifier (R e1071). The Morisita-Horn index was used to measure how similar the thyroid and blood repertoires were. TCRdb cleaned the public reads at Q25 with fastp, built clones with MiXCR and kept in-frame beta chains. Each CDR3 protein appears once, grouped with its most common genes and DNA. The V and J calls reflect TCRdb's pipeline rather than the authors' work. The sample table holds about 610,000 distinct CDR3 sequences, of which approximately 15% were seen once. About 4% of the sample goes to the ten largest clones.

From its cysteine to its phenylalanine, the CDR3 spans 15 amino acids. Only the CDR3 DNA stays, 45 bases, in frame from base 1. At the junction V is shortened by 6 bases and J by 4 bases, with 18 bases in between. For CDR1 and CDR2, the germline V gene (reference sequence) lists DFQATT and SNEGSKA. In the ophthalmopathy patients, disease was moderately to severely active, with a Clinical Activity Score of 3 or more, a NOSPECS grade of 4 or more, and a duration of less than 3 months. Any patient with an uncontrolled infection, another autoimmune disease, pregnancy or lactation was excluded. Clinical symptoms, serum thyroxine and TRAb, thyroid ultrasound, and orbital computed tomography formed the basis for the diagnoses. PBMCs were separated from about 10 ml of fresh peripheral blood using Ficoll-Paque density gradient centrifugation. Trizol reagent was used to extract total RNA, and RNA quality was then checked on an Agilent 2100 Bioanalyzer.

Study-level results and caveats: No statistical method was used to fix the sample size in advance, and group allocation was not hidden from the investigators. Blood samples also contained most of the expanded thyroid clonotypes (frequency above 0.001), which suggests that blood repertoires may reflect thyroid immune responses. In validation, the model predicted progression to ophthalmopathy with roughly 70% sensitivity and roughly 72% specificity, a median of about six months before onset. Ophthalmopathy was separated from stable hyperthyroidism by a 13 V-J signature model, with over 85% sensitivity and approximately 81% specificity obtained in cross-validation and 80%/75% obtained in testing.

The sample comprised blood. The receptor comes from a woman aged 40 to 49 with Graves' ophthalmopathy. The sequence joins TRBV20-1 to TRBJ1-4; no D gene call is confident. In nucleotide form, the sequence is TGCAGTGCCGGGTCCCTGACGGGAGATAATGAAAAACTGTTTTTT. Translated, this gives CSAGSLTGDNEKLFF.